This TCR beta chain was captured in a study of Tregs in tolerant kidney transplant recipients. Study results and limitations: For some patients, primers changed over time, blocking nucleotide-level comparison. Few patients were studied, so findings need validation in larger groups.

Recipients received nonmyeloablative bone marrow transplants from related graft donors, with transient mixed chimerism. This clone was counted only a few times. Its antigen is not identified. The CDR3 length is 13 residues. V dropped 4 bases and J dropped 0 bases, with 6 bases sitting between them. Germline-derived CDR1 and CDR2 are LNHDA and SQIVND (reference sequence). Measured with immunoSEQ multiplex PCR; TCRdb has only the in-frame clones, and not every one. The table includes 45,000 or so clones, approximately 89% detected once. The clonotype originates from a human patient who received a combined kidney and bone marrow transplant. The T cells may come from the graft donor. The rearrangement joins TRBV19 to TRBJ1-1; D possibly corresponds to TRBD1 (5 bases). This specimen was CD8+ T cells from blood (PBMCs), taken 12 months after the transplant. The CDR3: CASSTTVNTEAFF. CDR3 nucleotide sequence: TGTGCCAGTAGTACGACAGTGAACACTGAAGCTTTCTTT.